This T cell receptor (beta chain) was recorded in a study of T cells in Graves' hyperthyroidism and ophthalmopathy. Amplified TCR beta CDR3 regions derived from RNA transcripts. The primer set for the first-round RT-PCR of the TCR CDR3 was HTBI. A single record per CDR3 protein comes from TCRdb applying MiXCR to the multiplex PCR reads. The sample lists under 700,000 distinct CDR3 sequences; 40% to 55% were seen once. Findings and limits, study-wide: Most clonotypes expanded in the thyroid (above 0.001) were also present in blood. A model of 13 V-J pairs discriminated ophthalmopathy from stable hyperthyroidism.

Those patients with uncontrolled infection, other autoimmune disease, pregnancy or lactation were excluded. Diagnosing involved the use of clinical symptoms, serum thyroxine and TRAb, thyroid ultrasound and orbital computed tomography. CDR1 is MNHEY and CDR2 is SVGAGI in the germline V gene. This CDR3 has 17 amino acids. With 2 bases clipped from V and 8 bases from J, the junction kept 14 bases outside the gene matches. For this clonotype: Its target is not known.

The receptor comes from a woman between 18 and 30 years old with Graves' hyperthyroidism. Material for sequencing was peripheral blood or thyroid tissue (not recorded which). This rearrangement joins TRBV6-5 to TRBJ1-4; 7 positions agree with TRBD1. The CDR3 loop is CASSYAAGRTGGEKLFF. Written as DNA, the CDR3 is TGTGCCAGCAGTTACGCGGCCGGTCGGACAGGAGGAGAAAAACTGTTTTTT.